The T cell receptor (beta chain) under discussion was sequenced for a study of spatial heterogeneity in lung cancer. Overall study: Sequence detection consistently recorded a greater number of beta-chain than alpha-chain sequences. Study outcomes and limitations: At resection, ubiquitous expanded tumor TCRs appeared in blood more than at follow-up.

Time point given: sample taken at primary tumor resection. Sequencing was performed on whole RNA extracted from tumor and nontumor lung tissue, or from frozen PBMC, and the material was left unsorted. CDR3 length: 14 amino acids. Germline lookup yields CDR1 GTSNPN and CDR2 SVGIG (reference sequence). Trimming took 3 bases from V and 5 from J; bases not matched to a gene: 6. TCRdb re-analysed the 5' RACE reads in MiXCR, keeping a single row per CDR3 protein. The sample records tens of thousands of distinct CDR3 sequences, about 4.6% being singletons. This clonotype was seen repeatedly, ten times or more. Antigen: not known.

Source: PBMCs, taken at surgery. This clonotype originated in a male donor with early-stage non-small cell lung cancer. The gene calls are TRBV30 and TRBJ2-2; 7 positions match TRBD1. CDR3 amino acids: CAWRGGLETGELFF. CDR3 sequence (DNA): TGTGCCTGGAGAGGGGGCCTGGAGACCGGGGAGCTGTTTTTT.